This T cell receptor (beta chain) was found in a study of response to subunit inactivated influenza vaccine. About this clonotype: As yet, its antigen is unknown.

Study-wide results and limits: The authors offered the suggestion that each seasonal influenza vaccination recruits few new T cells.

TCRdb called the RT-PCR reads again in MiXCR, with one record for every CDR3 protein. This table has about 780,000 distinct CDR3 sequences, about 18% appearing once. This CDR3 contains 16 residues. J was trimmed by 10 bases and V by 0 bases; bases with no gene match: 8. Looked up from germline, CDR1 is SGDLS and CDR2 is YYNGEE. The sequences come from PBMCs from blood, collected roughly 5 days after vaccination. This TCR came from a man aged 45-65 years who received an inactivated influenza vaccine. V gene TRBV9 combines with J gene TRBJ2-1, with 12 bases identical to TRBD2. As DNA, the CDR3 is TGTGCCAGCAGCGTAGGTACTAGCGGGGGGATGAGGGAGCAGTTCTTC. This sequence encodes CASSVGTSGGMREQFF.